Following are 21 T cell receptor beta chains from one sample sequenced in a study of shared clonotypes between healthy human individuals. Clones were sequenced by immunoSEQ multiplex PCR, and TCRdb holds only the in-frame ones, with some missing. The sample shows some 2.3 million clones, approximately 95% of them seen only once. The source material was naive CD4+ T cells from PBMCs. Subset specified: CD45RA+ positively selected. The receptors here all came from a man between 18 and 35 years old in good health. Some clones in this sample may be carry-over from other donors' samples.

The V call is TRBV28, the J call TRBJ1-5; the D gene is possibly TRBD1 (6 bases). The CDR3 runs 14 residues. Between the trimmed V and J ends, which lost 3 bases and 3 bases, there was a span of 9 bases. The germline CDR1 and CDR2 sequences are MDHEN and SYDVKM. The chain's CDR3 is CASSFAGVNQPQHF. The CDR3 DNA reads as TGTGCCAGCAGTTTTGCAGGGGTCAATCAGCCCCAGCATTTT. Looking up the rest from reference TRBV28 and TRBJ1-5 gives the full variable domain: DVKVTQSSRYLVKRTGEKVFLECVQDMDHENMFWYRQDPGLGLRLIYFSYDVKMKEKGDIPEGYSVSREKKERFSLILESASTNQTSMYLCASSFAGVNQPQHFGDGTRLSIL.

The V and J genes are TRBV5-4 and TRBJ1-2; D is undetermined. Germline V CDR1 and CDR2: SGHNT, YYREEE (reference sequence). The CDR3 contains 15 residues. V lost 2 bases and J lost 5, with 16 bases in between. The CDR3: CASSFGRGRGYGYTF. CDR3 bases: TGTGCCAGCAGCTTTGGGCGAGGGAGAGGGTATGGCTACACCTTC.

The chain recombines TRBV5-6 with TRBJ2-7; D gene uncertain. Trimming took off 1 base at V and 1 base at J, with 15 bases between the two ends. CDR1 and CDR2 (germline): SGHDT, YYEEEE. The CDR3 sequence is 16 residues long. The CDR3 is CASSLRVTHPSYEQYF. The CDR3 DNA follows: TGTGCCAGCAGCTTGCGGGTTACACATCCATCCTACGAGCAGTACTTC.

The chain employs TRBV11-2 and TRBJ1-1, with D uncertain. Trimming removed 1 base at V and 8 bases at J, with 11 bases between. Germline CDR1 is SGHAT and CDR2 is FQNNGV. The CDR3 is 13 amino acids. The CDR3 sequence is CASSLVWVEEAFF. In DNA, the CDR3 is TGTGCCAGCAGCTTAGTATGGGTGGAGGAAGCTTTCTTT.

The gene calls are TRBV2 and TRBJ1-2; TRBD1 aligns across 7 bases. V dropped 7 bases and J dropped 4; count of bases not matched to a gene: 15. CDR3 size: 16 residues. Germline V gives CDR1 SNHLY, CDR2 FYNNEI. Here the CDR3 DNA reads TGTGCCAGCATGCGGGGACAGAGAACCTCCTTCTATGGCTACACCTTC. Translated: CASMRGQRTSFYGYTF.

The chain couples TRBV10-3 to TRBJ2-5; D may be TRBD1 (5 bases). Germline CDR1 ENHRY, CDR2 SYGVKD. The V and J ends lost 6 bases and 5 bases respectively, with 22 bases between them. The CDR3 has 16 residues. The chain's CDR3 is CAIRHGQGGQRETQYF. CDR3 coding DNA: TGTGCCATCAGACACGGACAAGGTGGGCAGAGGGAGACCCAGTACTTC.

CDR3 in amino acids: CASSLVLVGTQYF. The CDR3, as DNA: TGTGCCAGCAGCTTAGTTCTTGTAGGTACGCAGTATTTT. The genes are TRBV7-7 and TRBJ2-3; D is undetermined. Germline CDR1 reads SSHAT; CDR2 reads FNYEAQ (reference sequence). V dropped 1 base and J dropped 8 bases, with 10 bases sitting between them. CDR3 length equals 13 residues.

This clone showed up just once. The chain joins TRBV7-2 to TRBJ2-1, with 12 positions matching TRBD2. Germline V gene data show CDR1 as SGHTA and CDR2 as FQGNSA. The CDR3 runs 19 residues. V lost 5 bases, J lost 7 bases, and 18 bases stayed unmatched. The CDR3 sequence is CASSPVGGLAGRRSNEQFF. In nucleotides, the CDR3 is TGTGCCAGCAGCCCGGTGGGGGGACTAGCGGGTCGGAGGAGTAATGAGCAGTTCTTC.

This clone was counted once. The DNA of the CDR3 is TGTGCCAGCAGTTCCCCCCCGAGAGGCGTCACTGAAGCTTTCTTT. Its protein product is CASSSPPRGVTEAFF. The chain combines TRBV6-1 with TRBJ1-1; D unclear. The CDR3 is 15 amino acids. Germline V gene sequence: CDR1 MNHNS, CDR2 SASEGT. Trimming left V 5 bases short and J 4 bases short, with 17 bases between.

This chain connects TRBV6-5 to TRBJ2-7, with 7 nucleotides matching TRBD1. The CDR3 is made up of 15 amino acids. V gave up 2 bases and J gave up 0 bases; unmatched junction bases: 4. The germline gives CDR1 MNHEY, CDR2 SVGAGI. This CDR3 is CASSYAAGGSYEQYF. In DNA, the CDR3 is TGTGCCAGCAGTTACGCGGCAGGGGGCTCCTACGAGCAGTACTTC.

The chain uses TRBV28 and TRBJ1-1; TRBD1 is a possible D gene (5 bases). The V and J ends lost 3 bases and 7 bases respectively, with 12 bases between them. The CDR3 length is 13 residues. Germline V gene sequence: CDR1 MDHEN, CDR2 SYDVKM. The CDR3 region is CASSFGGPIEAFF. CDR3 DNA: TGTGCCAGCAGTTTCGGGGGACCGATTGAAGCTTTCTTT.

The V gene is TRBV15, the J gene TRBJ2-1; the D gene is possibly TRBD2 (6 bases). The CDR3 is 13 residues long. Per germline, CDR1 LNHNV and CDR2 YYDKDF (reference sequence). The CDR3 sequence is CATAGSSYNEQFF. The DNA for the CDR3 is TGTGCAACCGCCGGGAGCTCCTACAATGAGCAGTTCTTC.

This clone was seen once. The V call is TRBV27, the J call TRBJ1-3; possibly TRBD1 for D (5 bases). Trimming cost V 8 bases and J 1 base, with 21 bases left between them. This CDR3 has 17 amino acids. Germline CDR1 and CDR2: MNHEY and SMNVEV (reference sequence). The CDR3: CASPLRPRQNSGNTIYF. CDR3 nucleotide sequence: TGTGCCAGCCCTTTAAGGCCCCGACAGAATTCTGGAAACACCATATATTTT.

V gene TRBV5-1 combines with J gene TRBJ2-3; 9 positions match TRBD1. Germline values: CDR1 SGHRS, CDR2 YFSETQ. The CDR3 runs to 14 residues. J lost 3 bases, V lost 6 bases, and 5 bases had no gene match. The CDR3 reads CASTQGTGTDTQYF. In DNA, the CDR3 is TGCGCCAGCACACAGGGGACAGGGACAGATACGCAGTATTTT.

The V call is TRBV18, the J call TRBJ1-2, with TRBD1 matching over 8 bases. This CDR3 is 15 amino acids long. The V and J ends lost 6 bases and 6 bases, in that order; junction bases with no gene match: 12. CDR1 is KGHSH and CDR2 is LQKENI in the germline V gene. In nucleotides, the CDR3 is TGTGCCAGCTCTCTCGGACAGGGTTCAGGGAATGGCTACACCTTC. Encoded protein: CASSLGQGSGNGYTF.

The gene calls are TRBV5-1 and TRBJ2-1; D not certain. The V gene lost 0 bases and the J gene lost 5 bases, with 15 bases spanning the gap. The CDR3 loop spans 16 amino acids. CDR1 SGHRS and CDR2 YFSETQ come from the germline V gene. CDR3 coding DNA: TGCGCCAGCAGCTTGGTACTGGTTAGAAGGAACAATGAGCAGTTCTTC. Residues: CASSLVLVRRNNEQFF.

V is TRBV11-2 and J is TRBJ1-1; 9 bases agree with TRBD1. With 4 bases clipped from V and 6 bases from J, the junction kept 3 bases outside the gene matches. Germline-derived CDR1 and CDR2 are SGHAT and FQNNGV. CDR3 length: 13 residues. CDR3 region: CASSSDRGAEAFF. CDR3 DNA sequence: TGTGCCAGCAGCTCGGACAGGGGAGCTGAAGCTTTCTTT.

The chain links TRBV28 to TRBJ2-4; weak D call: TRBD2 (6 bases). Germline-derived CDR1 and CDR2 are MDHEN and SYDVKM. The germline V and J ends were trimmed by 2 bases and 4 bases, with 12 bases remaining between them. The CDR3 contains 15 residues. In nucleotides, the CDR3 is TGTGCCAGCAGTTTACCCCTTGGAGGGAAAAACATTCAGTACTTC. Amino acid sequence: CASSLPLGGKNIQYF. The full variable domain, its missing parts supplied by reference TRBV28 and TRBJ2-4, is DVKVTQSSRYLVKRTGEKVFLECVQDMDHENMFWYRQDPGLGLRLIYFSYDVKMKEKGDIPEGYSVSREKKERFSLILESASTNQTSMYLCASSLPLGGKNIQYFGAGTRLSVL.

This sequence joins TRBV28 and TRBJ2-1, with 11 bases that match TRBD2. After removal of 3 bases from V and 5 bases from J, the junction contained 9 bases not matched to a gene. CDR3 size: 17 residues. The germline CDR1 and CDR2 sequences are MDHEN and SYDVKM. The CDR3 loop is CASSLWSGLAGNNEQFF. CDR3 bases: TGTGCCAGCAGTTTGTGGTCCGGACTAGCGGGTAACAATGAGCAGTTCTTC.

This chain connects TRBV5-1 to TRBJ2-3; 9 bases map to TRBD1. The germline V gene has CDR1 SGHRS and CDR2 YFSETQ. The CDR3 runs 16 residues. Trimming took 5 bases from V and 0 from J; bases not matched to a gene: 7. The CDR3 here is CASRTGQGTSTDTQYF. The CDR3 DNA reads TGCGCCAGCAGGACGGGACAGGGAACAAGCACAGATACGCAGTATTTT.

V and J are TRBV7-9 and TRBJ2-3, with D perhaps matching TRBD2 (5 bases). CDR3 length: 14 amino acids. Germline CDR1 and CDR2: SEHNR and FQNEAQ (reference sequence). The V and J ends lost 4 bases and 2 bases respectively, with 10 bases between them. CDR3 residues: CASSSSGYTDTQYF. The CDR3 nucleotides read TGTGCCAGCAGCTCCAGCGGTTACACAGATACGCAGTATTTT.